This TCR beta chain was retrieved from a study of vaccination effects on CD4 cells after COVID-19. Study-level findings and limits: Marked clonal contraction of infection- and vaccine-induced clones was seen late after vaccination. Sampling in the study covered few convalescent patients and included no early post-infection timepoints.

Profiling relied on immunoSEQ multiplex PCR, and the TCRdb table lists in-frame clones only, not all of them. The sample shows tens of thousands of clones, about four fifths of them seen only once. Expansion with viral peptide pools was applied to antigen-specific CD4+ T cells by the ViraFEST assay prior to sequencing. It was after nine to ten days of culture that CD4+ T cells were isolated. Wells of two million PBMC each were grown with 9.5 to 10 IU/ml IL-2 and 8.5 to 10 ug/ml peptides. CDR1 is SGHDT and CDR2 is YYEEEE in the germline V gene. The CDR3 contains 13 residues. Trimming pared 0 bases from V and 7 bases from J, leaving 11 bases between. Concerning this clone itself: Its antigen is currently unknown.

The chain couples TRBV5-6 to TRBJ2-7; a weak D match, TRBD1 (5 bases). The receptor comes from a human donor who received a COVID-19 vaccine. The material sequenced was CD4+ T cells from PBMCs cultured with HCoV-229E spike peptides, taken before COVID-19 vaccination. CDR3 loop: CASSLGGVGEQYV. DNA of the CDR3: TGTGCCAGCAGCTTGGGGGGCGTCGGAGAGCAGTACGTC.